This T cell receptor beta chain was identified in a study of PD-1 blockade in classical Hodgkin lymphoma. Regarding the study as a whole: CD4+ TCR diversity rose significantly by C4D1, and CD8+ TCR diversity did not.

Time point defined: cycle 4 day 1 (C4D1), after 6 weeks of nivolumab. All patients relapsed after autologous stem cell transplantation, and brentuximab vedotin exposure varied. Generated by immunoSEQ multiplex PCR, the TCRdb table keeps only in-frame clones and is missing some. Of 50,000 to 65,000 clones listed, about 89% were seen once; the top ten hold over 9%. For this clone: Its antigen is currently unknown.

Source: peripheral blood mononuclear cells (PBMCs), taken before the fourth cycle of nivolumab. The clonotype originates from a human donor with classical Hodgkin lymphoma.

CDR3 DNA: TGTGCCAGCAGCCAAGATTTCAGTTATCAGGGGACTGAAGCTTTCTTT. Its protein product is CASSQDFSYQGTEAFF. V is TRBV4-2 and J is TRBJ1-1, with TRBD1 as a possible D gene (6 bases). Germline assignment: CDR1 LGHNA and CDR2 YNFKEQ. The CDR3 sequence is 16 residues long. With 0 bases removed from V and 5 bases from J, the gap between germline ends came to 16 bases.